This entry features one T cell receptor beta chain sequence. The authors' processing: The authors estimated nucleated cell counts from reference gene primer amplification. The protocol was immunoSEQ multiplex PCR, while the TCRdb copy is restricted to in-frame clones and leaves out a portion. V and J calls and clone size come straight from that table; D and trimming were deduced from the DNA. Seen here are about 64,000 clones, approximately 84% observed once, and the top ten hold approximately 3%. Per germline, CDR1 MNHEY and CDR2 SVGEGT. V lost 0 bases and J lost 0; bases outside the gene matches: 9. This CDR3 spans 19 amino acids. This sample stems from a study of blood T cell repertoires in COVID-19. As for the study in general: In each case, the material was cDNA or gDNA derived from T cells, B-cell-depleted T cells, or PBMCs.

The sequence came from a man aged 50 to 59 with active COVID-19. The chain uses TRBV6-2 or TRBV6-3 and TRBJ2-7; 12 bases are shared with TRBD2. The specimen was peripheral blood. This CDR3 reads CASSYSPTSGGLSSYEQYF. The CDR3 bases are TGTGCCAGCAGTTACTCCCCGACTAGCGGGGGCTTGAGCTCCTACGAGCAGTACTTC.